Following are 5 T cell receptor beta chains from one sample sequenced in a study of pediatric ulcerative colitis. The rectum was sampled with one to two pinch biopsies at colonoscopy. Measured with immunoSEQ multiplex PCR; TCRdb has only the in-frame clones, and not every one. The table includes some 50,000 clones, under 80% detected once. Sequenced sample: gut tissue. The origin of the receptors is a girl aged 5 to 17 with moderate ulcerative colitis.

J is TRBJ2-5 and V is TRBV28; 7 nucleotides line up with TRBD1. V dropped 3 bases and J dropped 1; count of bases not matched to a gene: 14. Germline lookup yields CDR1 MDHEN and CDR2 SYDVKM. CDR3 length equals 18 residues. The CDR3 reads CASSFPLSPGQRQETQYF. The CDR3, as DNA: TGTGCCAGCAGTTTTCCCCTTTCTCCGGGACAGCGCCAAGAGACCCAGTACTTC.

The CDR3 protein is CASSPWDSLSPLHF. CDR3 nucleotide sequence: TGTGCCAGCAGCCCTTGGGACAGCCTATCACCCCTCCACTTT. The chain is built from TRBV5-5 and TRBJ1-6; 7 bases align to TRBD1. Looked up from germline, CDR1 is SGHKS and CDR2 is YYEKEE (reference sequence). With V trimmed by 4 bases and J by 10 bases, 8 bases remained unmatched. CDR3 length equals 14 residues.

V gene TRBV27 combines with J gene TRBJ2-1, with 9 bases fitting TRBD2. Germline-derived CDR1 and CDR2 are MNHEY and SMNVEV (reference sequence). J gave up 14 bases and V 4 bases, and 12 bases lay outside the gene matches. The CDR3 length is 14 residues. The CDR3 loop reads CASSSTVSGRNEFF. The CDR3 nucleotides read TGTGCCAGCAGTTCTACAGTTAGCGGGAGAAACGAGTTCTTC.

The chain combines TRBV29-1 with TRBJ2-3, with D possibly TRBD1 on 6 matching bases. The CDR3 is made up of 14 amino acids. Trimming pared 6 bases from V and 3 bases from J, leaving 16 bases between. CDR1 and CDR2 (germline): SQVTM, ANQGSEA. In DNA form, the CDR3 reads TGCAGCGTCTGCCCCAACACAGGGACAGATACGCAGTATTTT. Protein sequence: CSVCPNTGTDTQYF.

The CDR3 nucleotides read TGTGCCAGTAGTCCGGATTCCTCCTACGAGCAGTACTTC. Translating it yields CASSPDSSYEQYF. This chain uses TRBV19 with TRBJ2-7; no firm D call. There are 13 residues in the CDR3. Germline CDR1 is LNHDA and CDR2 is SQIVND (reference sequence). Trimming took 5 bases from V and 0 from J, leaving 8 bases between them.